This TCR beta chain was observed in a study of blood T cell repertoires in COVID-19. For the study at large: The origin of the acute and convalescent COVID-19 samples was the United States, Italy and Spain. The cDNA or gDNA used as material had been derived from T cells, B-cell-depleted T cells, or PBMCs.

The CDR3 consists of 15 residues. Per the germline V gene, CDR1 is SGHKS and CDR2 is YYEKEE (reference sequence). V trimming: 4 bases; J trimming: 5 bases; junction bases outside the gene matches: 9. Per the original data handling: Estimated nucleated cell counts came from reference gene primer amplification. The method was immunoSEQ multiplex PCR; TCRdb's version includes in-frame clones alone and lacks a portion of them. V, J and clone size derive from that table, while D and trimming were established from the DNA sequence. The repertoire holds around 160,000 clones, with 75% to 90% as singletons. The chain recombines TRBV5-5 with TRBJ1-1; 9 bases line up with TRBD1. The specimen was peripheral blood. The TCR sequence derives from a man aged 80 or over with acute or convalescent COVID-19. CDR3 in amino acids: CASSVPGTGKTEAFF. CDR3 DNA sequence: TGTGCCAGCAGCGTACCTGGGACAGGGAAAACTGAAGCTTTCTTT.